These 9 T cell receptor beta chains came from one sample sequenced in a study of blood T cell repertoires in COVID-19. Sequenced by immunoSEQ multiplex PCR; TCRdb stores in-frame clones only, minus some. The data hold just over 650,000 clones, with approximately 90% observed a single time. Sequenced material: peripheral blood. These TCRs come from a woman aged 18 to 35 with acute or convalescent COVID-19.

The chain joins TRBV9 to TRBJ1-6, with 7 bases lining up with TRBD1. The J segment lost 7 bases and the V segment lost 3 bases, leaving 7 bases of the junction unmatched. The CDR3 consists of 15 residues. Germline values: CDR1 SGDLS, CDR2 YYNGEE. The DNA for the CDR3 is TGTGCCAGCAGCGAAGACAGGGCCGGGAATTCACCCCTCCACTTT. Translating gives CASSEDRAGNSPLHF.

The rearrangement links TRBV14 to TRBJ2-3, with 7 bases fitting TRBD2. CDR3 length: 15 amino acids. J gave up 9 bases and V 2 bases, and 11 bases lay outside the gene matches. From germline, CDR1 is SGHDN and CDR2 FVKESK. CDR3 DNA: TGTGCCAGCAGCCAAATCGGGACGGGAGGAGAGACGCAGTATTTT. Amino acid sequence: CASSQIGTGGETQYF.

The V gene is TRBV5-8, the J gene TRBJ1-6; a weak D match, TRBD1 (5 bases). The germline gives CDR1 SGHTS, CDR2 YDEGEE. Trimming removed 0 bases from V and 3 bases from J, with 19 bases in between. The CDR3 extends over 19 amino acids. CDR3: CASSLVNRGGALYNSPLHF. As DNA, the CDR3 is TGTGCCAGCAGCTTGGTGAACCGGGGCGGGGCTCTCTATAATTCACCCCTCCACTTT.

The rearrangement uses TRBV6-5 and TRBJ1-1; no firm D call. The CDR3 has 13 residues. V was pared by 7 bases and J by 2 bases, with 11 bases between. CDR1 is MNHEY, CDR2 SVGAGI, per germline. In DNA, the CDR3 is TGTGCCAGCAACGACCGGACTAACACTGAAGCTTTCTTT. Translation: CASNDRTNTEAFF.

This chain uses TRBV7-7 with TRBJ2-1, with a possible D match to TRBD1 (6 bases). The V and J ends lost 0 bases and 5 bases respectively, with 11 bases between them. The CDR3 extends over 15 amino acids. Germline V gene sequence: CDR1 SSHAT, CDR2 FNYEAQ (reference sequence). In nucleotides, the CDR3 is TGTGCCAGCAGCTTAGCCCCCTCAGGGGACAATGAGCAGTTCTTC. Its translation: CASSLAPSGDNEQFF. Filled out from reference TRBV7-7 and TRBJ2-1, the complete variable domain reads GAGVSQSPRYKVTKRGQDVTLRCDPISSHATLYWYQQALGQGPEFLTYFNYEAQPDKSGLPSDRFSAERPEGSISTLTIQRTEQRDSAMYRCASSLAPSGDNEQFFGPGTRLTVL.

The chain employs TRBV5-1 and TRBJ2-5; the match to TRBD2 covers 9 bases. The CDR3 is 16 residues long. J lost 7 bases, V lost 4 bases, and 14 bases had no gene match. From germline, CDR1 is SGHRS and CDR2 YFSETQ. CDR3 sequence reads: CASSPTSGFSLGTQYF. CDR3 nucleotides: TGCGCCAGCAGCCCGACTAGCGGTTTCTCTCTTGGGACCCAGTACTTC. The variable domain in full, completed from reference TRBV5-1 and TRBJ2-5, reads KAGVTQTPRYLIKTRGQQVTLSCSPISGHRSVSWYQQTPGQGLQFLFEYFSETQRNKGNFPGRFSGRQFSNSRSEMNVSTLELGDSALYLCASSPTSGFSLGTQYFGPGTRLLVL.

The CDR3 nucleotides read TGTGCCAGCTCACCAAGACAGGGGCCCCTTCCCTACGAGCAGTACTTC. It codes for CASSPRQGPLPYEQYF. The J gene is TRBJ2-7, the V gene TRBV18; 8 bases are a match to TRBD1. Germline trimming cut 2 bases from V and 2 bases from J; bases unmatched to any gene: 8. The germline CDR1 and CDR2 sequences are KGHSH and LQKENI. CDR3 length equals 16 residues.

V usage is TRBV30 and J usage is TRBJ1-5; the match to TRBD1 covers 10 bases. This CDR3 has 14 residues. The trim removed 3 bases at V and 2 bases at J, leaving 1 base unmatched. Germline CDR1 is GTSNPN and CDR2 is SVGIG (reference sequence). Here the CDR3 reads CAWRGTGGNQPQHF. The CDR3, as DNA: TGTGCCTGGAGAGGGACAGGGGGCAATCAGCCCCAGCATTTT.

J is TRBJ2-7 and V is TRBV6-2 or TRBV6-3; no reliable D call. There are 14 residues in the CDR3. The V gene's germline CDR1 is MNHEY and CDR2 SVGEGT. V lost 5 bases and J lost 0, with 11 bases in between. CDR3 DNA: TGTGCCAGCAGTCCCCGACATTTCTCCTACGAGCAGTACTTC. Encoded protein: CASSPRHFSYEQYF.